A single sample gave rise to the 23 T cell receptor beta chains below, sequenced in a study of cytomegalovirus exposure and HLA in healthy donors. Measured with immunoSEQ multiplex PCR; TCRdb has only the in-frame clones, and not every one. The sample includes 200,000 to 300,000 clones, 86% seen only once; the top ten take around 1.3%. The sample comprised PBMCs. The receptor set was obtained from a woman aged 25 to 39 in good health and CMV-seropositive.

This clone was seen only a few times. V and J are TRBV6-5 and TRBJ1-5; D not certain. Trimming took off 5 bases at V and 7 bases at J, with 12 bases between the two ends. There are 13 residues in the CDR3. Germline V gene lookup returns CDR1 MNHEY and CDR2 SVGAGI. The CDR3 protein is CASSRSSGQPQHF. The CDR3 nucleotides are TGTGCCAGCAGTCGTAGTTCGGGACAGCCCCAGCATTTT.

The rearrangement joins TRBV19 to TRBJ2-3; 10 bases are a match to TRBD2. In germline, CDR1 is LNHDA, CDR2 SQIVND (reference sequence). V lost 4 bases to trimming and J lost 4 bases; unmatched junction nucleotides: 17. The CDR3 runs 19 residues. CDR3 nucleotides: TGTGCCAGTAGTACGGCGGTGGCTAGCGGGAGCGATGTGGCAGATACGCAGTATTTT. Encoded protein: CASSTAVASGSDVADTQYF.

The CDR3 region is CASSLRSGYEQYF. DNA of the CDR3: TGTGCCAGCAGTTTAAGGTCGGGGTACGAGCAGTACTTC. This rearrangement joins TRBV27 to TRBJ2-7, with D possibly being TRBD2 (5 bases). The germline V and J ends were trimmed by 2 bases and 4 bases, with 9 bases remaining between them. The CDR3 consists of 13 residues. Germline V CDR1 and CDR2: MNHEY, SMNVEV (reference sequence).

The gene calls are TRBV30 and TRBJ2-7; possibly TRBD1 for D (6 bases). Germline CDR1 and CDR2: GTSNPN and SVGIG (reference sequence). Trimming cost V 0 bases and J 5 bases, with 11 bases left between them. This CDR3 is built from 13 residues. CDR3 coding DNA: TGTGCCTGGAGTGTTATACAGGGCCACGAGCAGTACTTC. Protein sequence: CAWSVIQGHEQYF.

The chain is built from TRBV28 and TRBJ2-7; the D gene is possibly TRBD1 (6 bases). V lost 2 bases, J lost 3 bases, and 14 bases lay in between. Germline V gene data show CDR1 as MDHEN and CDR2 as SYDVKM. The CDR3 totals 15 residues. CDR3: CASSLAAKDSYEQYF. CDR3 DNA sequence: TGTGCCAGCAGTTTAGCGGCTAAGGACAGCTACGAGCAGTACTTC.

CDR3 residues: CASSSLAGAYEQYF. CDR3 DNA: TGTGCCAGCAGCTCCCTAGCGGGGGCCTACGAGCAGTACTTC. V gene TRBV7-9 combines with J gene TRBJ2-7, with 10 bases aligning to TRBD2. This CDR3 contains 14 residues. V shed 4 bases, J shed 2 bases, and the junction held 2 bases outside the gene matches. Germline values: CDR1 SEHNR, CDR2 FQNEAQ (reference sequence).

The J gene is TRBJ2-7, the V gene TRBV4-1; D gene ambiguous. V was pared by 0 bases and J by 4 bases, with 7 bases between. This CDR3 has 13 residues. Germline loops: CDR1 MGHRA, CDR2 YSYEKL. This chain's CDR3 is CASSQESSYEQYF. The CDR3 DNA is TGCGCCAGCAGCCAAGAATCCAGTTACGAGCAGTACTTC.

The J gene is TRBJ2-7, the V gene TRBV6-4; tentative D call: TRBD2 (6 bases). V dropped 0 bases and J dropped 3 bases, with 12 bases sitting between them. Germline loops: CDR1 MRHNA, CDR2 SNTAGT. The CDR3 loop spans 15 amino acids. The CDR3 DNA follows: TGTGCCAGCAGTGACTCGCTCCTAGCGAACTACGAGCAGTACTTC. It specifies CASSDSLLANYEQYF.

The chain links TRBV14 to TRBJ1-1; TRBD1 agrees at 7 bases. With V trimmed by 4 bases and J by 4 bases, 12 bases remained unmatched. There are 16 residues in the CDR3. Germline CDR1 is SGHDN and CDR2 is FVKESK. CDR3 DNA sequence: TGTGCCAGCAGCCCATACTACGGGGACAGCGGCACTGAAGCTTTCTTT. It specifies CASSPYYGDSGTEAFF.

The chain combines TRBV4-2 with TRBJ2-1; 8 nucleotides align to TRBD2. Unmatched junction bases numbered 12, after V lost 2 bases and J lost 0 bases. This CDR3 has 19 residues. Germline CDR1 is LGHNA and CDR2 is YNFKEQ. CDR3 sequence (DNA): TGTGCCAGCAGCCAACGGTGGGGTGGGAGCGGGAGCTCCTACAATGAGCAGTTCTTC. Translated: CASSQRWGGSGSSYNEQFF.

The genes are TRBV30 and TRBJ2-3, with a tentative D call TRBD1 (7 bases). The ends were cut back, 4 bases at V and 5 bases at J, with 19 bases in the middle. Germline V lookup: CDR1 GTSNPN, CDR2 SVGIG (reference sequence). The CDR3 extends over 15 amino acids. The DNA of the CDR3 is TGTGCCTGGACCTCGTTCAGGGGGGCAGAAGATACGCAGTATTTT. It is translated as CAWTSFRGAEDTQYF.

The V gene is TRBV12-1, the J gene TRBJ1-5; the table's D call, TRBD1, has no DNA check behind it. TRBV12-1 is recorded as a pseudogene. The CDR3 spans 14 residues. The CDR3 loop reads CASRRRVASQPQHF. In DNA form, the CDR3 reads TGTGCCAGCAGGCGCAGGGTAGCCAGTCAGCCCCAGCATTTT.

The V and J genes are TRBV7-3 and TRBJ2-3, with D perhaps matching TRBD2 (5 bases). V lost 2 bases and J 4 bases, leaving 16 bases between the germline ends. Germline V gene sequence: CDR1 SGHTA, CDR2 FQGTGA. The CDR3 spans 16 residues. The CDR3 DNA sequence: TGTGCCAGCAGCTTATCAAGCGCTGGTAGCGCAGATACGCAGTATTTT. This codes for CASSLSSAGSADTQYF.

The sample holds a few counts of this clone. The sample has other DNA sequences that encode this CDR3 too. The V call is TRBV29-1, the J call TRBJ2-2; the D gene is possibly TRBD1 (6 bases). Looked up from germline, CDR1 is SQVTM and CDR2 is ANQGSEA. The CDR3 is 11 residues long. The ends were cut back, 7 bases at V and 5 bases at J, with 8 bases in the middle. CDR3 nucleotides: TGCAGCGCTAGGGGGACCGGGGAGCTGTTTTTT. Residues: CSARGTGELFF.

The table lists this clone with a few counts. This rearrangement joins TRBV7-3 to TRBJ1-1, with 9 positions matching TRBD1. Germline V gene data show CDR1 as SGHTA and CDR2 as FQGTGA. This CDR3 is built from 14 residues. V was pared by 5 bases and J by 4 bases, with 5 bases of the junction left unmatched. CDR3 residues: CASSLGTGTTEAFF. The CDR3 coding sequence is TGTGCCAGCAGCCTCGGGACAGGGACCACTGAAGCTTTCTTT.

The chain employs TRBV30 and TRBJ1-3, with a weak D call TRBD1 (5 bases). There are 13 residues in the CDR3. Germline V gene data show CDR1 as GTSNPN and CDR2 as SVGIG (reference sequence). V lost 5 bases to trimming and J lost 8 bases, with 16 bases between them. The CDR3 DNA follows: TGTGCCTGGGTTACCGGCAGGGCGGACACCATATATTTT. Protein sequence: CAWVTGRADTIYF.

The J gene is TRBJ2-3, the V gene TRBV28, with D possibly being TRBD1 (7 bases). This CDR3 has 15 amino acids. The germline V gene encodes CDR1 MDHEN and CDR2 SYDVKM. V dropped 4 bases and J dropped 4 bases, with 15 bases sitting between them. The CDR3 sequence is CASSSSDREADTQYF. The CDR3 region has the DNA TGTGCCAGCAGTTCCTCCGACAGGGAGGCAGATACGCAGTATTTT.

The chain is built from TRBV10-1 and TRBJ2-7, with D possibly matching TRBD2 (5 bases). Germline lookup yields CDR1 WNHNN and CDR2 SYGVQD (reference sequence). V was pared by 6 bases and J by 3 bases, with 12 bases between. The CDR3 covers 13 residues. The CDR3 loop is CASRLAPNYEQYF. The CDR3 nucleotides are TGCGCCAGCAGGCTAGCTCCTAACTACGAGCAGTACTTC.

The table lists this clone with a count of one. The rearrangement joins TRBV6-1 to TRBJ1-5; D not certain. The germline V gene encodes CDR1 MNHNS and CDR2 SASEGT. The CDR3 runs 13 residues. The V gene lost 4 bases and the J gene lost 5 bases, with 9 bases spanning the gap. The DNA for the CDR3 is TGTGCCAGCAGTGTTAGGGAGGATCAGCCCCAGCATTTT. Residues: CASSVREDQPQHF.

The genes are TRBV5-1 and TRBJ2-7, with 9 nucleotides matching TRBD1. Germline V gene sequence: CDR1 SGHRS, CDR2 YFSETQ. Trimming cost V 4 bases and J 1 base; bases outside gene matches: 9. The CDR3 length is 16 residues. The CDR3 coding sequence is TGCGCCAGCAGCCTGGCAGCCGGGACAGGGTCCTACGAGCAGTACTTC. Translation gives CASSLAAGTGSYEQYF.

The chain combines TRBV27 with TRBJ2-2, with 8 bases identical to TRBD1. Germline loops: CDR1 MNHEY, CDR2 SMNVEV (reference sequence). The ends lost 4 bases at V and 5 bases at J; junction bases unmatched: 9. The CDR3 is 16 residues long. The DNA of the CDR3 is TGTGCCAGCAGTTCCGACAGGGGAGAATGGACCGGGGAGCTGTTTTTT. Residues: CASSSDRGEWTGELFF.

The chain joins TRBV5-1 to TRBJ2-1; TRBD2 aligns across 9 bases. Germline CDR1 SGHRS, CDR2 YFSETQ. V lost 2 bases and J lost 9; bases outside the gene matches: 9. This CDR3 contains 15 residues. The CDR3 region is CASSFVAGEGSEQFF. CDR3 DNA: TGCGCCAGCAGCTTTGTAGCGGGAGAGGGTAGTGAGCAGTTCTTC.

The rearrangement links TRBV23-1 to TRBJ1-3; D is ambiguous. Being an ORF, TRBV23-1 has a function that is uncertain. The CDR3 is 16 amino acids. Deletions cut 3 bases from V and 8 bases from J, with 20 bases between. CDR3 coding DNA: TGCGCCAGCAGTCACCCCAACCGCCCAGGAAGAGACACCATATATTTT. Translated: CASSHPNRPGRDTIYF.